This is a list of T cell receptor beta chains from one sample in a study of CD8 T cells in Susac syndrome. TCRdb processed the immunoSEQ multiplex PCR reads anew with MiXCR; each CDR3 protein has one entry. The data show 250,000 to 300,000 distinct CDR3 sequences, about 91% seen once. The sequencing input was CD8+ T cells from PBMCs. The receptors derive from a human donor with multiple sclerosis. Each CDR3 is given with its conserved first and last residue. The order of the fields is J gene, CDR3 length, V gene, D gene, clone size, CDR3 protein, CDR3 DNA. D genes are given only for firm matches. Clone size is stated in some rows and not others, as once, few, many or a class when expanded.

J gene: TRBJ1-6
CDR3 length: 14
V gene: TRBV5-6
D gene: .
clone size: .
CDR3 protein: CASTFEPGNSPLHF
CDR3 DNA: TGTGCCAGCACCTTCGAACCAGGAAATTCACCCCTCCACTTT

J gene: TRBJ2-1
CDR3 length: 16
V gene: TRBV12-3/TRBV12-4
D gene: TRBD2
clone size: .
CDR3 protein: CASSPDGLGAYNEQFF
CDR3 DNA: TGTGCCAGCAGTCCTGACGGACTAGGGGCTTACAATGAGCAGTTCTTC

J gene: TRBJ2-4
CDR3 length: 15
V gene: TRBV4-2
D gene: .
clone size: .
CDR3 protein: CASSQDRGTGYIQYF
CDR3 DNA: TGTGCCAGCAGCCAAGATCGGGGGACGGGGTACATTCAGTACTTC

J gene: TRBJ2-6
CDR3 length: 15
V gene: TRBV7-9
D gene: .
clone size: .
CDR3 protein: CASRPPFSGANVLTF
CDR3 DNA: TGTGCCAGCAGGCCCCCTTTCTCTGGGGCCAACGTCCTGACTTTC

J gene: TRBJ2-1
CDR3 length: 15
V gene: TRBV14
D gene: TRBD1
clone size: .
CDR3 protein: CASSILQGVSHEQFF
CDR3 DNA: TGTGCCAGCAGCATACTACAGGGGGTCTCTCATGAGCAGTTCTTC

J gene: TRBJ2-1
CDR3 length: 15
V gene: TRBV28
D gene: .
clone size: .
CDR3 protein: CASTRSGDGYNEQFF
CDR3 DNA: TGTGCCAGCACCCGGAGTGGCGACGGGTACAATGAGCAGTTCTTC

J gene: TRBJ2-1
CDR3 length: 13
V gene: TRBV7-8
D gene: .
clone size: .
CDR3 protein: CASSLGLRNEQFF
CDR3 DNA: TGTGCCAGCAGCTTGGGACTCCGTAATGAGCAGTTCTTC

J gene: TRBJ2-7
CDR3 length: 13
V gene: TRBV20-1
D gene: .
clone size: once
CDR3 protein: CSVSPGASYEQYF
CDR3 DNA: TGCAGTGTCTCGCCAGGGGCTTCCTACGAGCAGTACTTC

J gene: TRBJ2-1
CDR3 length: 14
V gene: TRBV5-6
D gene: .
clone size: .
CDR3 protein: CASSNWNRGNEQFF
CDR3 DNA: TGTGCCAGCAGCAATTGGAACCGCGGCAATGAGCAGTTCTTC

J gene: TRBJ1-2
CDR3 length: 16
V gene: TRBV19
D gene: .
clone size: .
CDR3 protein: CASSISFGSVSYGYTF
CDR3 DNA: TGTGCCAGTAGTATTTCATTTGGTTCGGTTAGCTATGGCTACACCTTC

J gene: TRBJ2-2
CDR3 length: 16
V gene: TRBV20-1
D gene: TRBD2
clone size: .
CDR3 protein: CSARHTSGRADGELFF
CDR3 DNA: TGCAGTGCTAGACACACTAGCGGGAGGGCCGACGGGGAGCTGTTTTTT

J gene: TRBJ2-1
CDR3 length: 14
V gene: TRBV6-2/TRBV6-3
D gene: .
clone size: .
CDR3 protein: CASSPDRPYNEQFF
CDR3 DNA: TGTGCCAGCAGTCCGGACAGACCCTACAATGAGCAGTTCTTC

J gene: TRBJ2-1
CDR3 length: 15
V gene: TRBV19
D gene: TRBD2
clone size: few
CDR3 protein: CASSKGLADYNEQFF
CDR3 DNA: TGTGCCAGTAGTAAGGGACTAGCGGACTACAATGAGCAGTTCTTC

J gene: TRBJ1-5
CDR3 length: 13
V gene: TRBV6-5
D gene: .
clone size: .
CDR3 protein: CASSYWSGQPQHF
CDR3 DNA: TGTGCCAGCAGTTACTGGTCCGGTCAGCCCCAGCATTTT

J gene: TRBJ1-2
CDR3 length: 14
V gene: TRBV9
D gene: .
clone size: .
CDR3 protein: CASSVEGVGYGYTF
CDR3 DNA: TGTGCCAGCAGCGTAGAGGGGGTTGGGTATGGCTACACCTTC

J gene: TRBJ1-2
CDR3 length: 15
V gene: TRBV3-1
D gene: .
clone size: .
CDR3 protein: CASSQPQDSRYGYTF
CDR3 DNA: TGTGCCAGCAGCCAACCTCAGGACAGCCGCTATGGCTACACCTTC

J gene: TRBJ1-5
CDR3 length: 13
V gene: TRBV9
D gene: .
clone size: .
CDR3 protein: CASSPLKGGPQHF
CDR3 DNA: TGTGCCAGCAGCCCCCTTAAGGGTGGGCCCCAGCATTTT

J gene: TRBJ2-7
CDR3 length: 11
V gene: TRBV30
D gene: .
clone size: .
CDR3 protein: CACQDFYEQYF
CDR3 DNA: TGTGCCTGCCAGGACTTCTACGAGCAGTACTTC

J gene: TRBJ2-1
CDR3 length: 15
V gene: TRBV6-1
D gene: TRBD2
clone size: .
CDR3 protein: CASRGSGSSYNEQFF
CDR3 DNA: TGTGCCAGCAGGGGTAGCGGGAGCTCCTACAATGAGCAGTTCTTC

J gene: TRBJ2-7
CDR3 length: 14
V gene: TRBV9
D gene: .
clone size: .
CDR3 protein: CASSVGTASYEQYF
CDR3 DNA: TGTGCCAGCAGCGTAGGGACTGCTTCCTACGAGCAGTACTTC

J gene: TRBJ2-5
CDR3 length: 16
V gene: TRBV9
D gene: .
clone size: .
CDR3 protein: CASSVEGGGRQETQYF
CDR3 DNA: TGTGCCAGCAGCGTAGAAGGGGGAGGGAGACAAGAGACCCAGTACTTC

J gene: TRBJ2-1
CDR3 length: 15
V gene: TRBV2
D gene: TRBD2
clone size: .
CDR3 protein: CASRRSGGAANEQFF
CDR3 DNA: TGTGCCAGCAGACGAAGCGGGGGGGCCGCCAATGAGCAGTTCTTC

J gene: TRBJ2-7
CDR3 length: 19
V gene: TRBV25-1
D gene: TRBD2
clone size: .
CDR3 protein: CASSGRRTSGGPSSYEQYF
CDR3 DNA: TGTGCCAGCAGTGGTCGCCGGACTAGCGGTGGGCCTAGCTCCTACGAGCAGTACTTC

J gene: TRBJ1-6
CDR3 length: 14
V gene: TRBV11-2
D gene: TRBD1
clone size: .
CDR3 protein: CASSRQGAYSPLHF
CDR3 DNA: TGTGCCAGCAGCCGACAGGGGGCCTATTCACCCCTCCACTTT

J gene: TRBJ1-2
CDR3 length: 14
V gene: TRBV29-1
D gene: .
clone size: .
CDR3 protein: CSVPIQQANYGYTF
CDR3 DNA: TGCAGCGTTCCCATACAGCAGGCTAACTATGGCTACACCTTC

J gene: TRBJ2-1
CDR3 length: 11
V gene: TRBV5-4
D gene: .
clone size: .
CDR3 protein: CASSLLSEQFF
CDR3 DNA: TGTGCCAGCAGCTTACTGTCTGAGCAGTTCTTC

J gene: TRBJ2-1
CDR3 length: 15
V gene: TRBV13
D gene: .
clone size: .
CDR3 protein: CASSPAGRGYNEQFF
CDR3 DNA: TGTGCCAGCAGCCCAGCCGGACGGGGTTACAATGAGCAGTTCTTC

J gene: TRBJ2-2
CDR3 length: 14
V gene: TRBV5-6
D gene: .
clone size: .
CDR3 protein: CASSLVQNTGELFF
CDR3 DNA: TGTGCCAGCAGCTTGGTTCAGAACACCGGGGAGCTGTTTTTT

J gene: TRBJ1-5
CDR3 length: 20
V gene: TRBV23-1
D gene: .
clone size: few
CDR3 protein: CASSQWLIVDLCMGYQPQHF
CDR3 DNA: TGCGCCAGCAGTCAATGGTTGATCGTGGACCTATGTATGGGGTATCAGCCCCAGCATTTT

J gene: TRBJ2-3
CDR3 length: 13
V gene: TRBV6-6
D gene: .
clone size: .
CDR3 protein: CASLLENTDTQYF
CDR3 DNA: TGTGCCAGTCTCCTCGAAAACACAGATACGCAGTATTTT

J gene: TRBJ2-1
CDR3 length: 15
V gene: TRBV10-3
D gene: .
clone size: .
CDR3 protein: CAIWAGAPRDNEQFF
CDR3 DNA: TGTGCCATCTGGGCTGGGGCTCCGAGAGACAATGAGCAGTTCTTC

J gene: TRBJ2-2
CDR3 length: 17
V gene: TRBV7-3
D gene: TRBD2
clone size: .
CDR3 protein: CASSSSLLAGGTGELFF
CDR3 DNA: TGTGCCAGCAGCTCCTCCCTTTTAGCGGGAGGGACCGGGGAGCTGTTTTTT

J gene: TRBJ2-7
CDR3 length: 14
V gene: TRBV7-9
D gene: .
clone size: .
CDR3 protein: CASSYQGNTGEQYF
CDR3 DNA: TGTGCCAGCAGCTATCAGGGGAATACCGGCGAGCAGTACTTC

J gene: TRBJ2-7
CDR3 length: 13
V gene: TRBV6-2/TRBV6-3
D gene: .
clone size: .
CDR3 protein: CASSSGETYEQYF
CDR3 DNA: TGTGCCAGCAGTTCGGGCGAGACCTACGAGCAGTACTTC

J gene: TRBJ2-5
CDR3 length: 15
V gene: TRBV7-9
D gene: .
clone size: .
CDR3 protein: CASSSRLGIQETQYF
CDR3 DNA: TGTGCCAGCAGCTCCCGGTTAGGGATACAAGAGACCCAGTACTTC

J gene: TRBJ1-2
CDR3 length: 15
V gene: TRBV10-3
D gene: .
clone size: .
CDR3 protein: CAITSWQGANYGYTF
CDR3 DNA: TGTGCCATCACCTCATGGCAGGGAGCTAACTATGGCTACACCTTC

J gene: TRBJ2-7
CDR3 length: 15
V gene: TRBV6-2/TRBV6-3
D gene: .
clone size: .
CDR3 protein: CASSPPEGLSYEQYF
CDR3 DNA: TGTGCCAGCAGCCCCCCCGAGGGGCTTTCCTACGAGCAGTACTTC

J gene: TRBJ1-1
CDR3 length: 16
V gene: TRBV24-1
D gene: .
clone size: .
CDR3 protein: CATTVEDSFRNTEAFF
CDR3 DNA: TGTGCCACCACCGTTGAAGACAGTTTCCGTAACACTGAAGCTTTCTTT

J gene: TRBJ2-7
CDR3 length: 15
V gene: TRBV28
D gene: TRBD2
clone size: .
CDR3 protein: CASREPGTSDYEQYF
CDR3 DNA: TGTGCCAGCAGGGAACCCGGGACTAGCGACTACGAGCAGTACTTC

J gene: TRBJ2-5
CDR3 length: 15
V gene: TRBV28
D gene: .
clone size: .
CDR3 protein: CASTPGLAIIETQYF
CDR3 DNA: TGTGCCAGCACCCCCGGGCTAGCGATTATTGAGACCCAGTACTTC

J gene: TRBJ2-3
CDR3 length: 17
V gene: TRBV5-1
D gene: TRBD2
clone size: .
CDR3 protein: CASSPVLAGGPTDTQYF
CDR3 DNA: TGCGCCAGCAGCCCGGTACTAGCGGGGGGCCCCACAGATACGCAGTATTTT

J gene: TRBJ2-2
CDR3 length: 15
V gene: TRBV9
D gene: .
clone size: .
CDR3 protein: CASSPGGLNTGELFF
CDR3 DNA: TGTGCCAGCAGCCCAGGGGGGCTGAACACCGGGGAGCTGTTTTTT

J gene: TRBJ2-7
CDR3 length: 12
V gene: TRBV7-9
D gene: .
clone size: .
CDR3 protein: CASSLKPNEQYF
CDR3 DNA: TGTGCCAGCAGCTTAAAACCCAACGAGCAGTACTTC

J gene: TRBJ1-2
CDR3 length: 15
V gene: TRBV10-3
D gene: .
clone size: .
CDR3 protein: CATPVSDNQAYGYTF
CDR3 DNA: TGTGCCACCCCAGTGAGTGACAACCAGGCGTATGGCTACACCTTC

J gene: TRBJ2-3
CDR3 length: 13
V gene: TRBV12-3/TRBV12-4
D gene: .
clone size: few
CDR3 protein: CASLTGATDTQYF
CDR3 DNA: TGTGCCAGCTTGACGGGGGCCACAGATACGCAGTATTTT

J gene: TRBJ1-1
CDR3 length: 17
V gene: TRBV4-2
D gene: .
clone size: .
CDR3 protein: CASSLEERWTAPGPAFF
CDR3 DNA: TGTGCCAGCAGCCTAGAAGAAAGATGGACAGCCCCTGGTCCAGCTTTCTTT

J gene: TRBJ2-1
CDR3 length: 16
V gene: TRBV4-3
D gene: TRBD2
clone size: many
CDR3 protein: CASREVGTSIVHEQFF
CDR3 DNA: TGCGCCAGCAGGGAGGTGGGGACTAGCATCGTCCATGAGCAGTTCTTC

J gene: TRBJ2-2
CDR3 length: 17
V gene: TRBV28
D gene: .
clone size: .
CDR3 protein: CASSLLLQDGNTGELFF
CDR3 DNA: TGTGCCAGCAGTTTATTACTTCAGGACGGAAACACCGGGGAGCTGTTTTTT